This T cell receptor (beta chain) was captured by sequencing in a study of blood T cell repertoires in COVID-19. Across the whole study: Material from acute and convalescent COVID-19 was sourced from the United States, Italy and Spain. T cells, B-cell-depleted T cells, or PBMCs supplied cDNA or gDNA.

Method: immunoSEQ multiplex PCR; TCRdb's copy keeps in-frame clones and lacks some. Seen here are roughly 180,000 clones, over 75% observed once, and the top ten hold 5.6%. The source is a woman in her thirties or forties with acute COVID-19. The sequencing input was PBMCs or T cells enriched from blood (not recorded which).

The CDR3 spells CAWNREGSYNSPLHF. The DNA for the CDR3 is TGTGCCTGGAACCGAGAGGGCTCCTATAATTCACCCCTCCACTTT. This chain links TRBV30 with TRBJ1-6; D remains ambiguous. The V gene's germline CDR1 is GTSNPN and CDR2 SVGIG (reference sequence). The CDR3 contains 15 residues. Trimming removed 4 bases at V and 0 bases at J, with 10 bases between.